The 16 T cell receptor beta chains reported below all come from one sample, sequenced in a study of cytomegalovirus exposure and HLA in healthy donors. The study ran its PCR with 60 Vbeta and 13 Jbeta primers. Libraries were prepared by immunoSEQ multiplex PCR; TCRdb keeps only in-frame clonotypes and omits some of them. Among more than 95,000 clones listed, approximately 80% were seen once. Sequencing used PBMCs. The receptors originated from a woman aged 40 to 50 in good health and CMV-seropositive.

The chain carries TRBV5-1 and TRBJ2-1; 7 positions agree with TRBD1. This CDR3 spans 16 amino acids. Unmatched junction bases numbered 10, after V lost 6 bases and J lost 1 base. CDR1 is SGHRS, CDR2 YFSETQ, per germline. CDR3 amino acids: CASTATGDPSYNEQFF. The CDR3 bases are TGCGCCAGCACCGCTACAGGGGACCCTTCCTACAATGAGCAGTTCTTC.

CDR3 DNA: TGTGCCAGCAGTTACTCGAGGGCCGGCAATCAGCCCCAGCATTTT. It specifies CASSYSRAGNQPQHF. The rearrangement uses TRBV6-7 and TRBJ1-5; D is ambiguous. TRBV6-7 is an ORF, and what it does is uncertain. The CDR3 consists of 15 residues. V lost 0 bases and J lost 2, with 8 bases in between.

The CDR3 DNA follows: TGTGCCAGCAGCTTCCGAAACAGCATCACAGATACGCAGTATTTT. Protein sequence: CASSFRNSITDTQYF. The V call is TRBV5-4, the J call TRBJ2-3; unclear D gene. This CDR3 contains 15 residues. Trimming shortened V by 2 bases and J by 2 bases, and 12 bases separated the two germline ends. Germline V gene lookup returns CDR1 SGHNT and CDR2 YYREEE (reference sequence).

This clone was seen more than once but under ten times. CDR3 in DNA: TGTGCCAGCAGTTCCTCGGACAGGAGGGGCGGCTACACCTTC. It is translated as CASSSSDRRGGYTF. The chain has TRBV27 and TRBJ1-2; 7 positions agree with TRBD1. V gave up 4 bases and J gave up 8 bases; unmatched junction bases: 10. This CDR3 region has 14 residues. Per germline, CDR1 MNHEY and CDR2 SMNVEV (reference sequence).

Comment on this clone: Other DNA sequences in this sample translate to the same CDR3. CDR3 coding DNA: TGTGCCAGCAGCTTGGGCGGGAACTCTGGAAACACCATATATTTT. This gives the protein CASSLGGNSGNTIYF. The V call is TRBV5-4, the J call TRBJ1-3; the D is unclear. V was shortened by 0 bases and J by 0 bases, with 7 bases between the two germline ends. This CDR3 contains 15 residues. Germline CDR1 SGHNT, CDR2 YYREEE (reference sequence).

The chain couples TRBV2 to TRBJ1-3, with D possibly TRBD1 on 6 matching bases. The CDR3 consists of 17 residues. V was shortened by 3 bases and J by 0 bases, with 15 bases between the two germline ends. Germline assignment: CDR1 SNHLY and CDR2 FYNNEI. CDR3 in amino acids: CASSDGGGGSSGNTIYF. The CDR3 DNA follows: TGTGCCAGCAGTGACGGGGGCGGCGGGAGCTCTGGAAACACCATATATTTT. The full variable domain, in which reference TRBV2 and TRBJ1-3 provide the parts outside the CDR3, is EPEVTQTPSHQVTQMGQEVILRCVPISNHLYFYWYRQILGQKVEFLVSFYNNEISEKSEIFDDQFSVERPDGSNFTLKIRSTKLEDSAMYFCASSDGGGGSSGNTIYFGEGSWLTVV.

V and J are TRBV9 and TRBJ2-3; 11 bases fit TRBD2. Germline CDR1 SGDLS, CDR2 YYNGEE. The length of the CDR3 is 16 residues. The junction had 3 bases not matched to a gene; V was cut back by 3 bases and J by 0 bases. CDR3 sequence: CASSARLAGSTDTQYF. The CDR3 region has the DNA TGTGCCAGCAGCGCCAGACTAGCGGGAAGCACAGATACGCAGTATTTT.

In its sample, this clone was seen a few times. The V gene is TRBV5-5, the J gene TRBJ1-4, with D perhaps TRBD1 (5 bases). Between the trimmed V and J ends, which lost 2 bases and 8 bases, there was a span of 16 bases. The germline gives CDR1 SGHKS, CDR2 YYEKEE (reference sequence). This CDR3 is built from 15 residues. In DNA form, the CDR3 reads TGTGCCAGCAGCTTAGTAGGGGCAGTAGGAGAAAAACTGTTTTTT. Translation gives CASSLVGAVGEKLFF.

This rearrangement joins TRBV6-6 to TRBJ2-5; weak D call: TRBD2 (5 bases). V was clipped by 2 bases and J by 1 base, with 8 bases between them. Germline V gene lookup returns CDR1 MNHNY and CDR2 SVGAGI (reference sequence). The CDR3 has 14 amino acids. CDR3 nucleotide sequence: TGTGCCAGCAGTTACACGGACTCCCAAGAGACCCAGTACTTC. This encodes CASSYTDSQETQYF.

The rearrangement uses TRBV28 and TRBJ1-5; maybe TRBD1 (5 bases). Germline-derived CDR1 and CDR2 are MDHEN and SYDVKM. The CDR3 contains 16 residues. With 4 bases removed from V and 2 bases from J, the gap between germline ends came to 15 bases. CDR3 nucleotides: TGTGCCAGCAGTTCATTCCAGGGAGGGGGCAATCAGCCCCAGCATTTT. Translated, it gives CASSSFQGGGNQPQHF.

This clone was picked up a small number of times. The chain links TRBV5-4 to TRBJ2-4, with D possibly TRBD1 on 7 matching bases. The CDR3 covers 15 residues. Germline V gene lookup returns CDR1 SGHNT and CDR2 YYREEE (reference sequence). V was clipped by 0 bases and J by 10 bases, with 17 bases between them. CDR3 region: CASSLAQGGGDIQYF. CDR3 DNA: TGTGCCAGCAGCTTGGCCCAGGGGGGCGGGGATATTCAGTACTTC.

The CDR3 is CASSYGTGLFF. The CDR3, as DNA: TGTGCCAGCAGTTACGGGACAGGACTGTTCTTC. The chain uses TRBV27 and TRBJ2-1; 8 positions match TRBD1. Germline V gene lookup returns CDR1 MNHEY and CDR2 SMNVEV (reference sequence). The CDR3 length is 11 residues. Germline trimming cut 4 bases from V and 15 bases from J; bases unmatched to any gene: 5.

The rearrangement links TRBV11-2 to TRBJ2-3; TRBD1 is a possible D gene (6 bases). The CDR3 runs to 15 residues. V was pared by 0 bases and J by 0 bases, with 7 bases between. Germline-derived CDR1 and CDR2 are SGHAT and FQNNGV. CDR3 sequence: CASSLEGASTDTQYF. CDR3 DNA sequence: TGTGCCAGCAGCTTAGAGGGGGCTAGCACAGATACGCAGTATTTT. The full variable domain, in which reference TRBV11-2 and TRBJ2-3 provide the parts outside the CDR3, is EAGVAQSPRYKIIEKRQSVAFWCNPISGHATLYWYQQILGQGPKLLIQFQNNGVVDDSQLPKDRFSAERLKGVDSTLKIQPAKLEDSAVYLCASSLEGASTDTQYFGPGTRLTVL.

The chain has TRBV5-1 and TRBJ2-7; tentatively, D is TRBD2 (6 bases). The CDR3 covers 15 residues. Germline assignment: CDR1 SGHRS and CDR2 YFSETQ. Trimming stripped 2 bases from V and 7 bases from J, with 19 bases between. CDR3 region: CASSFSGSGRWEQYF. CDR3 DNA sequence: TGCGCCAGCAGCTTTAGCGGTTCGGGGCGGTGGGAGCAGTACTTC. The variable domain in full, with the rest retrieved from reference TRBV5-1 and TRBJ2-7, is KAGVTQTPRYLIKTRGQQVTLSCSPISGHRSVSWYQQTPGQGLQFLFEYFSETQRNKGNFPGRFSGRQFSNSRSEMNVSTLELGDSALYLCASSFSGSGRWEQYFGPGTRLTVT.

This clone was found a few times. This rearrangement joins TRBV7-8 to TRBJ1-3, with 7 bases that match TRBD1. Germline CDR1 is SGHVS and CDR2 is FQNEAQ. With V trimmed by 7 bases and J by 0 bases, 6 bases remained unmatched. CDR3 length: 15 residues. CDR3 nucleotides: TGTGCCAGCACCCGGACAGGCGTCTCTGGAAACACCATATATTTT. It is translated as CASTRTGVSGNTIYF.

The chain is built from TRBV2 and TRBJ2-7; a possible D gene is TRBD2 (6 bases). The CDR3 covers 15 residues. The germline gives CDR1 SNHLY, CDR2 FYNNEI. Trimming took off 1 base at V and 3 bases at J, with 13 bases between the two ends. Here the CDR3 DNA reads TGTGCCAGCAGTGAAGTAGGAGGGTTTATCTACGAGCAGTACTTC. This gives the protein CASSEVGGFIYEQYF.